This TCR beta chain comes out of a study of T cells after posttransplantation cyclophosphamide. Study-wide results and limits: Skin or GI-infiltrating T cells shared few TRB sequences with blood. Recipient CMV seropositivity and CMV reactivation strongly tracked TRB clonality.

Control samples came 1 year after myeloablative marrow transplants with methotrexate plus calcineurin inhibitor. Repertoires were generated with immunoSEQ multiplex PCR, while TCRdb's copy carries only in-frame clones and drops some. The sample carries approximately 10,000 clones, about 81% recorded once. Germline V gene data show CDR1 as LNHDA and CDR2 as SQIVND (reference sequence). This CDR3 has 15 residues. V was pared by 6 bases and J by 4 bases, with 6 bases of the junction left unmatched. As for this clone: Its antigen remains unidentified.

This TCR derives from a male patient in his 30s who received an allogeneic stem cell transplant from an unrelated donor, was CMV-positive, and had acute GVHD only. Certain T cells may be donor cells from the graft. This chain connects TRBV19 to TRBJ2-7, with 13 bases fitting TRBD2. The specimen was PBMCs, collected 367 days after allogeneic stem cell transplant with calcineurin inhibitor and methotrexate. In DNA, the CDR3 is TGTGCCAGTAGGGGGGGGACTAGCGGGATGTACGAGCAGTACTTC. Translation: CASRGGTSGMYEQYF.